Reported below is one TCR beta chain. The antigen is unknown. The data are from a study of blood T cells in healthy people across ages. Overall study findings and caveats: Compared with aged donors, long-lived donors showed fewer expanded clones, suggesting selection. Estimates drawn from one million T cells were deemed to understate diversity.

The germline gives CDR1 DFQATT, CDR2 SNEGSKA (reference sequence). The CDR3 has 16 residues. The germline V and J ends were trimmed by 5 bases and 0 bases, with 19 bases remaining between them. Through a sample-barcoded 5' primer and a J-beta primer mix, a second PCR was run for roughly 6 to 12 cycles. Per-sample output comprised a minimum of 3 million paired-end reads containing CDR3. In TCRdb, the 5' RACE reads were re-called with MiXCR into one record per CDR3 protein. The table has some 790,000 distinct CDR3 sequences, less than 35% seen once; the top ten hold roughly 17%. The specimen was blood. The clonotype was recovered from a woman older than 75 in good health. V usage is TRBV20-1 and J usage is TRBJ1-1; D not resolved. As DNA, the CDR3 is TGCAGTGCTCGAGGGCTCCCGCAGCATATGAACACTGAAGCTTTCTTT. It yields the protein CSARGLPQHMNTEAFF.